The subject of this entry is one TCR beta chain. This specimen comes from a study of blood T cell repertoires in COVID-19. The CDR3 has 13 amino acids. The ends were cut back, 1 base at V and 6 bases at J, with 9 bases in the middle. The germline gives CDR1 SGHAT, CDR2 FQNNGV. Per the authors' pipeline: Amplification with reference gene primers provided the estimates of nucleated cell counts. The data were produced by immunoSEQ multiplex PCR, yet TCRdb's version contains in-frame clones alone and is incomplete. That table furnishes V, J and clone size, whereas the DNA furnished D and trimming. Of about 150,000 clones in the sample, approximately 82% are singletons; the top ten hold roughly 7.2%.

This clonotype originated in a woman aged 50 to 65 in a cohort sampled during active or convalescent COVID-19. The rearrangement uses TRBV11-2 and TRBJ1-1; possible D gene TRBD1, 6 bases. Sample: peripheral blood. CDR3 DNA sequence: TGTGCCAGCAGCTTAGGGGGGGGCCCTGAAGCTTTCTTT. Translated, it gives CASSLGGGPEAFF. Filled out from reference TRBV11-2 and TRBJ1-1, the complete variable domain reads EAGVAQSPRYKIIEKRQSVAFWCNPISGHATLYWYQQILGQGPKLLIQFQNNGVVDDSQLPKDRFSAERLKGVDSTLKIQPAKLEDSAVYLCASSLGGGPEAFFGQGTRLTVV.